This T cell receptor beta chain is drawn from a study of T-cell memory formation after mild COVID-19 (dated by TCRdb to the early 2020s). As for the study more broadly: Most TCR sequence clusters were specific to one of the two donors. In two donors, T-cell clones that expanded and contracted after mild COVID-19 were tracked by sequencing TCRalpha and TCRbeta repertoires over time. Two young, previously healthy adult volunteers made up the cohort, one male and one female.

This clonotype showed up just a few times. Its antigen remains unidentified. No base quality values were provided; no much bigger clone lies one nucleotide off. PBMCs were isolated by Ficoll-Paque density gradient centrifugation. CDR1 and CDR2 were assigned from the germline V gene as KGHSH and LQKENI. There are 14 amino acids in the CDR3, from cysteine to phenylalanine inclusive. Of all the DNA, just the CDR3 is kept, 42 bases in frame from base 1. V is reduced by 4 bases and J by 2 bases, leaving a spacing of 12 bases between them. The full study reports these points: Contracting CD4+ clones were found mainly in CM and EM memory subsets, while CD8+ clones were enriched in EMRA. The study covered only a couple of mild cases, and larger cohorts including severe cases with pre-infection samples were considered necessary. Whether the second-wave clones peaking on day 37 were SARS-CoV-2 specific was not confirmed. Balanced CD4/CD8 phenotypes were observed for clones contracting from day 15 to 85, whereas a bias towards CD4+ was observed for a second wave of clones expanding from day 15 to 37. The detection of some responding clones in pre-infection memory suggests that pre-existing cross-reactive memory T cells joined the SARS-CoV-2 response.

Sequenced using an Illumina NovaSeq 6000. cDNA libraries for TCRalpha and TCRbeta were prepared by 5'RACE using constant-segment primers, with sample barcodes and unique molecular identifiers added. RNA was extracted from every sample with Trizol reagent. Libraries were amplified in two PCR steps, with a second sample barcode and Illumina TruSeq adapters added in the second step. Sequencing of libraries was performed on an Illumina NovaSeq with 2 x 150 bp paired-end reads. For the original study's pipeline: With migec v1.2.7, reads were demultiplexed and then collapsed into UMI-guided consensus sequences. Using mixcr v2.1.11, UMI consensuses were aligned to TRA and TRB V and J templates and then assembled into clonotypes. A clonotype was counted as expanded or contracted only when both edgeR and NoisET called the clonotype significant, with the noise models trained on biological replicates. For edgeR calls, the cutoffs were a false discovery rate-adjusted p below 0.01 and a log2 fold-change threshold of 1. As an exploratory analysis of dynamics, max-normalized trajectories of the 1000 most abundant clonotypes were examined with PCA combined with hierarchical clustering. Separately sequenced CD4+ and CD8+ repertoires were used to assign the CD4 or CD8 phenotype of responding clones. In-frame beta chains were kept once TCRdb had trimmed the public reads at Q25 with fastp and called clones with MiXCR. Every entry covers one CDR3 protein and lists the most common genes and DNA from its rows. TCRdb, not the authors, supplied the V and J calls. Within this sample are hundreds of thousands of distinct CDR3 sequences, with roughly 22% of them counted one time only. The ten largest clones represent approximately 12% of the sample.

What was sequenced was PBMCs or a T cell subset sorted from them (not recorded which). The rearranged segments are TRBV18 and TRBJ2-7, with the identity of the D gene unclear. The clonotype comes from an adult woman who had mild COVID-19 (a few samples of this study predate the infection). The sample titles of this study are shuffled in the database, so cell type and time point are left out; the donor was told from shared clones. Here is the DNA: TGTGCCAGCTCACTTTCCCGGGCCCCCTACGAGCAGTACTTC. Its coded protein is CASSLSRAPYEQYF.